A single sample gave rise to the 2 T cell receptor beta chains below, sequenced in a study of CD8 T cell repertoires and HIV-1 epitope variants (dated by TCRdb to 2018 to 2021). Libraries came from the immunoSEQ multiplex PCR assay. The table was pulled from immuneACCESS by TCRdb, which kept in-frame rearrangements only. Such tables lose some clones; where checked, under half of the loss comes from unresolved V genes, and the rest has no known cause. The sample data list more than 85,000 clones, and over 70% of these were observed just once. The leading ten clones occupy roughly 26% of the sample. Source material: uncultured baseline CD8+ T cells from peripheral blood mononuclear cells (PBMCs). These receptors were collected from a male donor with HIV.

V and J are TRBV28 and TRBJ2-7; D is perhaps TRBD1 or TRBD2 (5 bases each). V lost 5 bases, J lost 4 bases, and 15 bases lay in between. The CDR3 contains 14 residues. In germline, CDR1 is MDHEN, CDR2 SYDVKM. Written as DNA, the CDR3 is TGTGCCAGCAGTCCCATGGGGGACGCTTACGAGCAGTACTTC. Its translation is CASSPMGDAYEQYF.

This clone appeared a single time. The CDR3 reads CASSLAGRGGDGYTF. CDR3 sequence (DNA): TGTGCCAGCAGCTTAGCTGGCAGGGGAGGGGATGGCTACACCTTC. This chain connects TRBV7-9 to TRBJ1-2; weak D call: TRBD1 (6 bases). Germline V lookup: CDR1 SEHNR, CDR2 FQNEAQ (reference sequence). This CDR3 contains 15 residues. Trimming left V 0 bases short and J 6 bases short, with 14 bases between.